This T cell receptor beta chain derives from a study of blood T cell repertoires in COVID-19. Study background: PBMCs, B-cell-depleted T cells, or T cells provided the cDNA or gDNA that made up the material.

Per the original data handling: Amplification of reference gene primers was used by the study to estimate nucleated cell counts. TCRdb's table, derived via immunoSEQ multiplex PCR, lists solely in-frame clones and lacks some. V and J calls and clone size are copied from that table; D and trimming were computed from the DNA. The sample consists of 48,000 or so clones, approximately 87% of them appearing once. The V gene's germline CDR1 is LNHDA and CDR2 SQIVND (reference sequence). The junction had 4 bases not matched to a gene; V was cut back by 1 base and J by 8 bases. This CDR3 region has 16 residues. This clone was counted once.

The chain links TRBV19 to TRBJ2-1; the match to TRBD2 covers 14 bases. This receptor was obtained from a woman aged 55-70 years with acute or convalescent COVID-19. Sequenced sample: peripheral blood. CDR3 sequence: CASSIGPGLAGDEQFF. CDR3 coding DNA: TGTGCCAGTAGTATAGGACCGGGACTAGCGGGAGATGAGCAGTTCTTC.